This T cell receptor beta chain is drawn from a study of blood T cells in healthy people across ages. Sample-barcoded 5' priming and a J-beta primer mix drove a second PCR of about 6 to 12 cycles. TCRdb re-analysed the 5' RACE reads in MiXCR, keeping a single row per CDR3 protein. The sample lists 1.5 million to 2 million distinct CDR3 sequences; 28% were seen once. This clonotype was seen a few times. Per the germline V gene, CDR1 is LGHDT and CDR2 is YNNKEL (reference sequence). With 4 bases removed from V and 5 bases from J, the gap between germline ends came to 14 bases. CDR3 length equals 14 residues.

The sample consisted of blood. The genes are TRBV3-1 and TRBJ1-1; no clear D. The receptor's source is a woman aged 25 to 39 in good health. The DNA of the CDR3 is TGTGCCAGCAGCCCTCCGGGCCGGTGGACTGAAGCTTTCTTT. It yields the protein CASSPPGRWTEAFF.